The T cell receptor beta chain described here comes from a study of T cell responses to AZD1222 COVID-19 vaccine. General observations from the study: In the spike-specific TCR repertoire, nearly half reportedly target unmutated variant regions. The span of vaccine-associated CD4 TCRs extended across spike, with dominance at 160-218 and 743-854. Females made up more of the donors, who were largely white British, and clonal diversity may have come out too low.

The method was immunoSEQ multiplex PCR; TCRdb's version includes in-frame clones alone and lacks a portion of them. Of roughly 80,000 clones listed, about nine tenths are singletons. As for this clone: Its specificity is not known.

The germline V gene has CDR1 SGHTA and CDR2 FQGTGA. V was pared by 5 bases and J by 5 bases, with 6 bases of the junction left unmatched. The CDR3 loop spans 15 amino acids. The source material was peripheral blood, sampled on day 0 of AZD1222 vaccination. The chain has TRBV7-3 and TRBJ2-5, with 12 positions matching TRBD2. This sequence originates from an adult in good health. Written as DNA, the CDR3 is TGTGCCAGCAGCCTCGGACTAGCGGGAAAGGAGACCCAGTACTTC. Residues: CASSLGLAGKETQYF.